The next 17 T cell receptor beta chains were all read from a single sample in a study of response to subunit inactivated influenza vaccine (dated by TCRdb to 2017 to 2018). Library method: RT-PCR. These reads were obtained on an Illumina HiSeq 2500. TCRdb reprocessing: public reads trimmed at Q25 with fastp, clones called with MiXCR, in-frame beta chains kept. CDR3 protein duplicates are merged, each entry listing the most common genes and DNA. The sample contains around 750,000 distinct CDR3 sequences, about 20% of them found a single time. The ten largest clonotypes hold 10% of the sample. This sample comprised PBMCs from blood, obtained 5 days after vaccination. The receptors come from a man over 45 who received an inactivated influenza vaccine. Donor details come from another sample of the same person, matched by shared clones.

This clonotype was detected only a few times. This chain joins TRBV9 and TRBJ2-2; the D is unclear. From germline, CDR1 is SGDLS and CDR2 YYNGEE. CDR3 length equals 14 residues. V lost 4 bases and J lost 0, with 7 bases in between. CDR3 residues: CASSSEANTGELFF. The CDR3 nucleotides read TGTGCCAGCAGCAGCGAGGCGAACACCGGGGAGCTGTTTTTT.

In this sample, this clonotype turned up a few times. This chain uses TRBV28 with TRBJ2-7; possible D gene TRBD2, 6 bases. The CDR3 spans 14 residues. Germline V lookup: CDR1 MDHEN, CDR2 SYDVKM. Trimming shortened V by 5 bases and J by 4 bases, and 15 bases separated the two germline ends. CDR3 nucleotide sequence: TGTGCCAGCAGTCGCAGTGCGGGGCGATACGAGCAGTACTTC. Amino acid sequence: CASSRSAGRYEQYF.

This clonotype appeared a few times. V is TRBV7-8 and J is TRBJ2-7; TRBD2 aligns across 11 bases. The CDR3 spans 15 residues. Germline V lookup: CDR1 SGHVS, CDR2 FQNEAQ. Trimming took 5 bases from V and 1 from J; bases not matched to a gene: 4. CDR3 nucleotide sequence: TGTGCCAGCAGCGCGACTAGCGGGGCATCCTACGAGCAGTACTTC. This encodes CASSATSGASYEQYF.

This clonotype was recorded at least ten times. The chain couples TRBV6-5 to TRBJ2-1; the D call may be TRBD1 or TRBD2 (5 bases each). The V gene lost 0 bases and the J gene lost 4 bases, with 13 bases spanning the gap. This CDR3 spans 16 amino acids. Per germline, CDR1 MNHEY and CDR2 SVGAGI. This CDR3 is CASSYSRDAAYNEQFF. CDR3 DNA: TGTGCCAGCAGTTACTCCCGGGACGCAGCATACAATGAGCAGTTCTTC.

The chain carries TRBV6-1 and TRBJ2-2, with D possibly being TRBD1 or TRBD2 (6 bases each). The CDR3 totals 16 residues. Trimming removed 6 bases at V and 2 bases at J, with 16 bases between. The germline V gene has CDR1 MNHNS and CDR2 SASEGT. CDR3 in amino acids: CASSPGVGTNTGELFF. For the CDR3, the DNA is TGTGCCAGCAGCCCGGGAGTGGGGACAAACACCGGGGAGCTGTTTTTT.

The chain couples TRBV20-1 to TRBJ2-1; 11 nucleotides line up with TRBD2. CDR3 length: 14 amino acids. V lost 6 bases and J lost 4; bases outside the gene matches: 5. Germline CDR1 DFQATT, CDR2 SNEGSKA (reference sequence). The CDR3 reads CSANRLAGYNEQFF. CDR3 sequence (DNA): TGCAGTGCCAATCGACTAGCGGGATACAATGAGCAGTTCTTC.

This clonotype was found a few times. The chain has TRBV3-1 and TRBJ2-5; TRBD1 aligns across 10 bases. CDR1 and CDR2 (germline): LGHDT, YNNKEL (reference sequence). V lost 0 bases to trimming and J lost 4 bases; unmatched junction nucleotides: 8. This CDR3 has 17 amino acids. The CDR3 protein is CASSQDRDRGGRETQYF. The DNA of the CDR3 is TGTGCCAGCAGCCAAGATCGGGACAGGGGTGGGCGAGAGACCCAGTACTTC.

This clonotype was seen a handful of times. This chain connects TRBV7-9 to TRBJ2-1; 10 bases fit TRBD2. The CDR3 runs to 15 residues. CDR1 SEHNR and CDR2 FQNEAQ come from the germline V gene (reference sequence). Germline trimming cut 5 bases from V and 4 bases from J; bases unmatched to any gene: 5. The CDR3 region is CASSAGLAEYNEQFF. The DNA of the CDR3 is TGTGCCAGCAGCGCCGGACTAGCGGAATACAATGAGCAGTTCTTC.

This clonotype has just a few counts. V and J are TRBV20-1 and TRBJ2-3, with TRBD2 matching 8 bases. Germline CDR1 is DFQATT and CDR2 is SNEGSKA (reference sequence). The CDR3 loop spans 16 amino acids. The J segment lost 1 base and the V segment lost 1 base, leaving 7 bases of the junction unmatched. This CDR3 reads CSARGGGGRGTDTQYF. In nucleotides, the CDR3 is TGCAGTGCTAGAGGGGGCGGGGGGCGCGGCACAGATACGCAGTATTTT.

This clonotype was observed a few times. The genes are TRBV27 and TRBJ2-5, with D possibly being TRBD2 (6 bases). CDR1 is MNHEY, CDR2 SMNVEV, per germline (reference sequence). The CDR3 loop spans 13 amino acids. Trimming left V 6 bases short and J 5 bases short, with 13 bases between. The CDR3 bases are TGTGCCAGCAGGGAGGGAACGGGGGAGACCCAGTACTTC. Protein: CASREGTGETQYF.

This clonotype has just one count. The chain combines TRBV4-2 with TRBJ2-1; 7 nucleotides align to TRBD2. The CDR3 covers 14 residues. Losses at the gene ends were 5 bases for V and 4 bases for J; bases not matched to a gene: 5. Germline CDR1 is LGHNA and CDR2 is YNFKEQ. In DNA, the CDR3 is TGTGCCAGCAGCAAAAGGGAGGGGTACAATGAGCAGTTCTTC. Translating gives CASSKREGYNEQFF.

The chain links TRBV4-3 to TRBJ2-1; D tentatively fits TRBD1 or TRBD2 (5 bases each). V was pared by 3 bases and J by 8 bases, with 14 bases between. The length of the CDR3 is 14 residues. The germline V gene encodes CDR1 LGHNA and CDR2 YSLEER. CDR3 amino acids: CASSQAASRDEQFF. CDR3 nucleotides: TGCGCCAGCAGCCAGGCGGCTAGCAGGGATGAGCAGTTCTTC.

This clonotype was detected a few times. The rearrangement uses TRBV7-2 and TRBJ2-3; D remains unclear. This CDR3 spans 13 amino acids. CDR1 and CDR2 from the germline V gene are SGHTA and FQGNSA. The V end lost 0 bases, the J end lost 5 bases, and 6 bases lay between the germline ends. CDR3 sequence (DNA): TGTGCCAGCAGCTTAGCGAACGTAGATACGCAGTATTTT. Translating gives CASSLANVDTQYF.

CDR3 sequence (DNA): TGTGCCAGCAGACTCAGACCGGAGCCCAGAATTTACGAGCAGTACTTC. Translating it yields CASRLRPEPRIYEQYF. The gene calls are TRBV28 and TRBJ2-7; D unclear. The CDR3 length is 16 residues. The V end lost 6 bases, the J end lost 4 bases, and 22 bases lay between the germline ends. Germline V CDR1 and CDR2: MDHEN, SYDVKM.

In its sample, this clonotype was seen a few times. J is TRBJ2-5 and V is TRBV6-2 or TRBV6-3, with no clear D. The CDR3 consists of 14 residues. Germline CDR1 and CDR2: MNHEY and SVGEGT. V lost 3 bases to trimming and J lost 0 bases, with 8 bases between them. The CDR3 reads CASSYTSYQETQYF. CDR3 coding DNA: TGTGCCAGCAGTTATACTTCGTACCAAGAGACCCAGTACTTC.

This clonotype was seen only a few times. CDR3 in DNA: TGCAGCGTGGCGGACGGGAATGGCTACACCTTC. It translates to CSVADGNGYTF. J is TRBJ1-2 and V is TRBV29-1, with D hard to call. Germline CDR1 SQVTM, CDR2 ANQGSEA. The CDR3 contains 11 residues. The ends were cut back, 6 bases at V and 6 bases at J, with 11 bases in the middle.

This clonotype showed up just a few times. The chain employs TRBV4-1 and TRBJ2-3; D is unresolved. CDR1 is MGHRA and CDR2 is YSYEKL in the germline V gene. Trimming removed 0 bases from V and 2 bases from J, with 12 bases in between. The CDR3 consists of 16 residues. The CDR3 nucleotides are TGCGCCAGCAGCCAAGAGGGTCCTCCCTTCACAGATACGCAGTATTTT. It encodes CASSQEGPPFTDTQYF.